The clone carrying this T cell receptor (beta chain) was recorded many times. The antigen is unknown. Disease lasting under 3 months, a NOSPECS grade of at least 4, and a Clinical Activity Score of at least 3 were features of the ophthalmopathy patients. It was 8.5 to 10 ml of fresh peripheral blood that supplied the PBMCs. This record belongs to a study of T cells in Graves' hyperthyroidism and ophthalmopathy. Turning to the study itself: Peripheral blood draws took place at initial diagnosis, ahead of any treatment. Broader study findings: In blood, most of the thyroid clonotypes expanded above 0.001 were also present.

Amplified TCR beta CDR3 regions derived from RNA transcripts. RT-PCR in the first round (using the HTBI primer set) targeted the TCR CDR3. TCRdb ran MiXCR on the multiplex PCR reads and lists one entry per CDR3 protein. The profile shows 250,000 to 350,000 distinct CDR3 sequences, about 20% of them singletons. The sequenced sample was blood. The sequence was obtained from a man younger than 40 with Graves' ophthalmopathy.

As DNA, the CDR3 is TGTGCCTGGAGTACTGGGGCTGCAGCGTCGCGTTATACGCAGTATTTT. Translated: CAWSTGAAASRYTQYF. The chain uses TRBV30 and TRBJ2-3, with D perhaps TRBD1 (5 bases). The V end was cut by 2 bases, the J end by 7 bases, with 22 bases between. CDR1 and CDR2 (germline): GTSNPN, SVGIG (reference sequence). CDR3 length: 16 residues.